The present entry profiles one T cell receptor (beta chain) with its context. The sample is drawn from a study of beta chain features in type 1 diabetes. This CDR3 comprises 13 residues. Germline-derived CDR1 and CDR2 are SGDLS and YYNGEE. The V and J ends lost 1 base and 8 bases, in that order; junction bases with no gene match: 5. Reverse transcribing all isolated RNA meant expressed TCRB transcripts were sequenced. Produced via immunoSEQ multiplex PCR; TCRdb's table is partial and in-frame only. The sample holds under 400,000 clones, around 12% seen once. The material sequenced was naive CD4+ T cells from blood. This TCR came from a young man in good health. The chain couples TRBV9 to TRBJ1-2; the match to TRBD1 covers 7 bases. The CDR3 reads CASSVNIGGGYTF. The CDR3 DNA sequence: TGTGCCAGCAGCGTAAATATAGGGGGCGGCTACACCTTC. The variable domain in full, completed from reference TRBV9 and TRBJ1-2, reads DSGVTQTPKHLITATGQRVTLRCSPRSGDLSVYWYQQSLDQGLQFLIQYYNGEERAKGNILERFSAQQFPDLHSELNLSSLELGDSALYFCASSVNIGGGYTFGSGTRLTVV.